This entry lists 7 T cell receptor beta chains sequenced from one sample in a study of T cell repertoires in cytomegalovirus infection. TCRdb processed the reads anew with MiXCR; each CDR3 protein has one entry. The sample consists of roughly 230,000 distinct CDR3 sequences, approximately 22% of them appearing once. The material sequenced was CD8+ T cells from PBMCs. These receptor sequences come from a human donor in good health (CMV status not recorded). Some clones in this sample may be carry-over from other donors' samples.

This rearrangement joins TRBV5-4 to TRBJ2-7, with 7 bases matching TRBD1. Germline V lookup: CDR1 SGHNT, CDR2 YYREEE (reference sequence). CDR3 length: 14 residues. The V segment lost 4 bases and the J segment 1 base; nucleotides outside the gene matches: 5. The chain's CDR3 is CASSARQGSYEQYF. DNA for the CDR3: TGTGCCAGCAGCGCCAGACAGGGTTCCTACGAGCAGTACTTC.

This clonotype showed up just a few times. The CDR3 nucleotides are TGCAGTGCTAGAGCGGACAGTGGAGACCTTTTTCAGTCACCCCTCCACTTT. Its translation is CSARADSGDLFQSPLHF. This sequence joins TRBV20-1 and TRBJ1-6, with D possibly being TRBD1 (6 bases). In germline, CDR1 is DFQATT, CDR2 SNEGSKA (reference sequence). CDR3 length equals 17 residues. Trimming cost V 1 base and J 10 bases, with 23 bases left between them.

This clonotype was counted ten times or more. The chain combines TRBV7-2 with TRBJ1-5; D unclear. The CDR3 spans 17 residues. The germline V and J ends were trimmed by 2 bases and 7 bases, with 21 bases remaining between them. Per germline, CDR1 SGHTA and CDR2 FQGNSA. The CDR3 here is CASSLHHLDTLTQPQHF. The CDR3 region has the DNA TGTGCCAGCAGCTTACACCACTTAGACACCCTAACCCAGCCCCAGCATTTT.

Comments on this clonotype: A read error is possible here, since a much larger clone lies one base away. J is TRBJ2-1 and V is TRBV7-9, with unresolved D. The CDR3 has 12 residues. The germline CDR1 and CDR2 sequences are SEHNR and FQNEAQ (reference sequence). The CDR3 here is CASSFGPAEQLF. CDR3 DNA sequence: TGTGCCAGCAGCTTTGGACCTGCTGAGCAGTTGTTC.

The rearrangement links TRBV6-5 to TRBJ2-7; TRBD1 agrees at 8 bases. The CDR3 runs to 16 residues. Germline lookup yields CDR1 MNHEY and CDR2 SVGAGI. V shed 0 bases, J shed 1 base, and the junction held 5 bases outside the gene matches. This CDR3 is CASSYSTTGVSYEQYF. The CDR3 region has the DNA TGTGCCAGCAGTTACTCCACGACAGGGGTATCCTACGAGCAGTACTTC.

This clonotype was detected many times. V gene TRBV7-2 combines with J gene TRBJ2-2; 9 bases match TRBD1. CDR3 size: 16 residues. Trimming removed 3 bases from V and 6 bases from J; junction bases left unmatched: 8. The germline V gene has CDR1 SGHTA and CDR2 FQGNSA. CDR3 region: CASSFPGGTGPGELFF. In DNA form, the CDR3 reads TGTGCCAGCAGCTTCCCTGGAGGGACAGGGCCCGGGGAGCTGTTTTTT.

This clonotype was observed a handful of times. This chain connects TRBV2 to TRBJ1-1; D ambiguous. CDR1 and CDR2 from the germline V gene are SNHLY and FYNNEI. V was shortened by 4 bases and J by 2 bases, with 17 bases between the two germline ends. The CDR3 has 16 residues. The CDR3 sequence: CASSGSYVEGNTEAFF. The CDR3, as DNA: TGTGCCAGCAGTGGCTCGTACGTAGAAGGCAACACTGAAGCTTTCTTT.